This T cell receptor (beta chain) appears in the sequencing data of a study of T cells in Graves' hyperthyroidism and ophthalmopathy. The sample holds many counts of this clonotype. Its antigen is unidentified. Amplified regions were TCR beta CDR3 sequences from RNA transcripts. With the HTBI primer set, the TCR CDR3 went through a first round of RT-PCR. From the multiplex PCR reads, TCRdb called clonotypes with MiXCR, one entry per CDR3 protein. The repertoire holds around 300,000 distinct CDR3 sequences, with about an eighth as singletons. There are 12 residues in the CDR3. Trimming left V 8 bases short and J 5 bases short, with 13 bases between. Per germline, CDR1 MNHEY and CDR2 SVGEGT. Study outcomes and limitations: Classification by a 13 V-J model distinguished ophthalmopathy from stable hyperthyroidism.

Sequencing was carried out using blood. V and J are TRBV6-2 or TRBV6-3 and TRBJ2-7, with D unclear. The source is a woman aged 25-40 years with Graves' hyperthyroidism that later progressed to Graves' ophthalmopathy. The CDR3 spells CASCDVRDEQYF. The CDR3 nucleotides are TGTGCCAGCTGTGACGTCCGGGACGAGCAGTACTTC.